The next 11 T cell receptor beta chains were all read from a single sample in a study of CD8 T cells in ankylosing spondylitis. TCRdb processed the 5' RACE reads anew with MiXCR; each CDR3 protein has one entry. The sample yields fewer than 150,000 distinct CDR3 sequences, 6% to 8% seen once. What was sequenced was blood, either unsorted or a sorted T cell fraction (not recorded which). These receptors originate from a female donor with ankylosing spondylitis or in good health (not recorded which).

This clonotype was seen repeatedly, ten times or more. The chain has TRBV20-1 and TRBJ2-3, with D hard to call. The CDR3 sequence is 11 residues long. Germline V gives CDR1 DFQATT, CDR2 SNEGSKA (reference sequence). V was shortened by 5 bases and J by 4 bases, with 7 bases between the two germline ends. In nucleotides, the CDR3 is TGCAGTGCTCCCCTCGCAGATACGCAGTATTTT. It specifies CSAPLADTQYF.

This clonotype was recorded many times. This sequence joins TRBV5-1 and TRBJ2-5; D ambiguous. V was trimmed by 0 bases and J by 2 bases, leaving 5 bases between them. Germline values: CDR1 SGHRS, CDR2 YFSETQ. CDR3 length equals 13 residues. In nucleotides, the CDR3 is TGCGCCAGCAGCTTGGGCAGTCAAGAGACCCAGTACTTC. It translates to CASSLGSQETQYF. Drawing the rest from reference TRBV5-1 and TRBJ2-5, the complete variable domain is KAGVTQTPRYLIKTRGQQVTLSCSPISGHRSVSWYQQTPGQGLQFLFEYFSETQRNKGNFPGRFSGRQFSNSRSEMNVSTLELGDSALYLCASSLGSQETQYFGPGTRLLVL.

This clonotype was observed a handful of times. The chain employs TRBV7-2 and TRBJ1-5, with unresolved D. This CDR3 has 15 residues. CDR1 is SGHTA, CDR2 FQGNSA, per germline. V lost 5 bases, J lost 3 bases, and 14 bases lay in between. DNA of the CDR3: TGTGCCAGCAGCGTGGCGGTCAGCACCAATCAGCCCCAGCATTTT. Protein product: CASSVAVSTNQPQHF.

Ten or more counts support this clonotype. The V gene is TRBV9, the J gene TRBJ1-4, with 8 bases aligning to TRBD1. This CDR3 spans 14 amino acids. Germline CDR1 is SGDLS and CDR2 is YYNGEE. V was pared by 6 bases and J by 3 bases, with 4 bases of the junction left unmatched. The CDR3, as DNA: TGTGCCAGCAATCAGGGGGCTCCTAATGAAAAACTGTTTTTT. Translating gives CASNQGAPNEKLFF.

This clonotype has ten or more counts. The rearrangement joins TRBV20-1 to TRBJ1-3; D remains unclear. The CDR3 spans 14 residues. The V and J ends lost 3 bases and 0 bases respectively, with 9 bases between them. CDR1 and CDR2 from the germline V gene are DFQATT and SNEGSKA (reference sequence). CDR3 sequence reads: CSARMRGSGNTIYF. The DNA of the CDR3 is TGCAGTGCTAGGATGCGGGGCTCTGGAAACACCATATATTTT.

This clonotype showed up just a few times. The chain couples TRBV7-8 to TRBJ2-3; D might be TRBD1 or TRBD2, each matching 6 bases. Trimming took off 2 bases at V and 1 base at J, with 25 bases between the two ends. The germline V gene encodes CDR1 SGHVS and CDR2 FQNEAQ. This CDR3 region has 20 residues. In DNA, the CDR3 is TGTGCCAGCAGCTTACACCTCCCAAGGGGGACTCGAACTGGCACAGATACGCAGTATTTT. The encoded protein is CASSLHLPRGTRTGTDTQYF.

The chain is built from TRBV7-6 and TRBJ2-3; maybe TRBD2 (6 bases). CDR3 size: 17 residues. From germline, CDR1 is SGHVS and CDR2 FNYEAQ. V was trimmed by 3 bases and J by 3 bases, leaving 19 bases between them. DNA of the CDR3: TGTGCCAGCAGCTTCAGCTCAGGGACGGGGGTAACAGATACGCAGTATTTT. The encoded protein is CASSFSSGTGVTDTQYF. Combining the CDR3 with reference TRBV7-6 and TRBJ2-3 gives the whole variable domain GAGVSQSPRYKVTKRGQDVALRCDPISGHVSLYWYRQALGQGPEFLTYFNYEAQQDKSGLPNDRFSAERPEGSISTLTIQRTEQRDSAMYRCASSFSSGTGVTDTQYFGPGTRLTVL.

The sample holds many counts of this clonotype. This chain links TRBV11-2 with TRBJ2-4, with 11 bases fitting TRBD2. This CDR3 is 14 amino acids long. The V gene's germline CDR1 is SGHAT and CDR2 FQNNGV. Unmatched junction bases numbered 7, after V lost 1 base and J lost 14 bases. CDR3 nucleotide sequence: TGTGCCAGCAGCTTAGTTGCTAGCGGGGGGTTCGAGTACTTC. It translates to CASSLVASGGFEYF. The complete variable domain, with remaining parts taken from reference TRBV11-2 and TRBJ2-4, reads EAGVAQSPRYKIIEKRQSVAFWCNPISGHATLYWYQQILGQGPKLLIQFQNNGVVDDSQLPKDRFSAERLKGVDSTLKIQPAKLEDSAVYLCASSLVASGGFEYFGAGTRLSVL.

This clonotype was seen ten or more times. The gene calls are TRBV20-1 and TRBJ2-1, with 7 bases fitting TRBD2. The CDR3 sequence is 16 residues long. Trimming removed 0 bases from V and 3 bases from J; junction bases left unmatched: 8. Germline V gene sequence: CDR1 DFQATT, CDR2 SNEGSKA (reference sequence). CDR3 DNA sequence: TGCAGTGCTAGAGATGGAGCGGGGATCGTCTACAATGAGCAGTTCTTC. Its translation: CSARDGAGIVYNEQFF.

The CDR3 DNA reads TGCAGCCACAGGGTAATAACAGATACGCAGTATTTT. Residues: CSHRVITDTQYF. The rearrangement uses TRBV29-1 and TRBJ2-3; TRBD1 might be the D (6 bases). This CDR3 is built from 12 residues. Germline loops: CDR1 SQVTM, CDR2 ANQGSEA. V lost 8 bases, J lost 3 bases, and 12 bases lay in between.

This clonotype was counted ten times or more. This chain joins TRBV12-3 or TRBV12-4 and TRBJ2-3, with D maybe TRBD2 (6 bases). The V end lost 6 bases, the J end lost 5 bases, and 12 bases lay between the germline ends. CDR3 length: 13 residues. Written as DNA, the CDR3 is TGTGCCAGCAGCTGGCGGGGCCGAGATACGCAGTATTTT. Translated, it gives CASSWRGRDTQYF.